This TCR beta chain was found in a study of memory CD4+ T cells and cytomegalovirus serostatus. Findings of the study overall: 67 of 164 known CMV-associated TCRbeta sequences appeared in CD4+ memory.

This CDR3 region has 15 residues. The germline V gene encodes CDR1 LNHDA and CDR2 SQIVND (reference sequence). Germline trimming cut 4 bases from V and 5 bases from J; bases unmatched to any gene: 10. In the case of this clone: Its target is not known.

Single viable CD3+CD4+CD8-CD45RO+ cells were sorted as the memory CD4+ T cells. CMV serostatus came from serum IgG against pp150, pp28, p38, p52. Some clones are missing from TCRdb's copy, which holds only in-frame ones; the method was immunoSEQ multiplex PCR. The repertoire holds under 75,000 clones, with 80% as singletons. The TCR was taken from an adult in good health and CMV-seronegative. Some clones in this sample may be carry-over from other donors' samples. This chain connects TRBV19 to TRBJ1-2; TRBD1 matches at 7 bases. Sequenced material: memory CD4+ T cells from blood. This CDR3 is CASSKAGGLMYGYTF. As DNA, the CDR3 is TGTGCCAGTAGTAAAGCAGGGGGTTTAATGTATGGCTACACCTTC.